The 12 T cell receptor beta chains in this list originate from one sample, sequenced in a study of blood T cell repertoires in COVID-19. Clones were sequenced by immunoSEQ multiplex PCR, and TCRdb holds only the in-frame ones, with some missing. The sample comprises roughly 190,000 clones, 85% to 95% of which are singletons, and around 0.8% rests with the top ten. Sequenced material: peripheral blood. The receptors come from a man aged 30 to 45 with COVID-19, enrolled during active disease.

The chain employs TRBV20-1 and TRBJ1-1, with D uncertain. Deletions cut 6 bases from V and 1 base from J, with 6 bases between. Germline V lookup: CDR1 DFQATT, CDR2 SNEGSKA (reference sequence). The CDR3 spans 11 residues. The CDR3 DNA sequence: TGCAGTGCAAGACAGAACACTGAAGCTTTCTTT. It codes for CSARQNTEAFF.

The V gene is TRBV12-5, the J gene TRBJ2-3; D is ambiguous. Trimming removed 0 bases from V and 6 bases from J, with 7 bases in between. The CDR3 is 13 amino acids. CDR1 LGHNT and CDR2 FRNRAP come from the germline V gene. This CDR3 reads CASGLVPRDTQYF. The CDR3 region has the DNA TGTGCTAGTGGTTTGGTACCCCGGGATACGCAGTATTTT.

The V call is TRBV6-5, the J call TRBJ1-6; possible D gene TRBD1, 5 bases. The CDR3 is made up of 14 amino acids. Germline V gene sequence: CDR1 MNHEY, CDR2 SVGAGI. Trimming stripped 6 bases from V and 9 bases from J, with 15 bases between. CDR3 loop: CASRSQGYGSPLHF. The CDR3 region has the DNA TGTGCCAGCAGATCGCAGGGCTATGGTTCACCCCTCCACTTT.

The genes are TRBV13 and TRBJ2-1; TRBD2 agrees at 8 bases. Trimming removed 1 base from V and 5 bases from J; junction bases left unmatched: 4. Germline V gene sequence: CDR1 PRHDT, CDR2 FYEKMQ (reference sequence). The CDR3 is 15 residues long. The CDR3 DNA follows: TGTGCCAGCAGCTTAGCGGGGGGGCGGGACAATGAGCAGTTCTTC. Its protein product is CASSLAGGRDNEQFF.

V is TRBV5-6 and J is TRBJ1-1; tentatively, D is TRBD1 (6 bases). V shed 4 bases and J shed 4 bases, with 17 bases lying between them. CDR3 length equals 15 residues. From germline, CDR1 is SGHDT and CDR2 YYEEEE. CDR3 DNA: TGTGCCAGCAGCCCCGCGCCGGGAGGGGGCACTGAAGCTTTCTTT. It is translated as CASSPAPGGGTEAFF. The full variable domain, rest sourced from reference TRBV5-6 and TRBJ1-1, is DAGVTQSPTHLIKTRGQQVTLRCSPKSGHDTVSWYQQALGQGPQFIFQYYEEEERQRGNFPDRFSGHQFPNYSSELNVNALLLGDSALYLCASSPAPGGGTEAFFGQGTRLTVV.

J is TRBJ2-2 and V is TRBV7-3; 9 bases fit TRBD2. The V gene end was trimmed by 5 bases and the J gene end by 5 bases; junction bases not matched to a gene: 9. The CDR3 consists of 16 residues. CDR1 is SGHTA, CDR2 FQGTGA, per germline. CDR3 coding DNA: TGTGCCAGCAGCCCCCGGGTAGCGGGGGCTACCGGGGAGCTGTTTTTT. Translated, it gives CASSPRVAGATGELFF. The complete variable domain, with remaining parts taken from reference TRBV7-3 and TRBJ2-2, reads GAGVSQTPSNKVTEKGKYVELRCDPISGHTALYWYRQSLGQGPEFLIYFQGTGAADDSGLPNDRFFAVRPEGSVSTLKIQRTERGDSAVYLCASSPRVAGATGELFFGEGSRLTVL.

The V and J genes are TRBV7-3 and TRBJ2-5; possible D gene TRBD1, 5 bases. CDR3 length: 13 residues. Trimming removed 3 bases at V and 3 bases at J, with 8 bases between. Germline V gene sequence: CDR1 SGHTA, CDR2 FQGTGA. Here the CDR3 DNA reads TGTGCCAGCAGCTTTGGCAGGGAAGAGACCCAGTACTTC. Protein sequence: CASSFGREETQYF.

The sample holds one count of this clone. The V gene is TRBV11-2, the J gene TRBJ2-5, with TRBD2 matching 7 bases. J lost 1 base, V lost 5 bases, and 16 bases had no gene match. CDR1 is SGHAT, CDR2 FQNNGV, per germline. There are 18 residues in the CDR3. CDR3 sequence: CASSPNAAGLAVQETQYF. The CDR3 DNA sequence: TGTGCCAGCAGCCCAAACGCCGCCGGGCTAGCGGTCCAAGAGACCCAGTACTTC.

This chain links TRBV19 with TRBJ1-2; possibly TRBD1 for D (5 bases). Germline V gene sequence: CDR1 LNHDA, CDR2 SQIVND (reference sequence). The germline V and J ends were trimmed by 5 bases and 1 base, with 14 bases remaining between them. The CDR3 is 15 residues long. The CDR3 sequence is CASSSSGGDNYGYTF. CDR3 nucleotides: TGTGCCAGTAGTTCCTCGGGAGGGGATAACTATGGCTACACCTTC.

The V and J genes are TRBV10-2 and TRBJ2-7; possible D gene TRBD2, 5 bases. V was clipped by 4 bases and J by 2 bases, with 12 bases between them. Germline values: CDR1 WSHSY, CDR2 SAAADI. The CDR3 is 14 residues long. CDR3 DNA: TGCGCCAGCAGTGGGACGGAGGTCACCTACGAGCAGTACTTC. Protein: CASSGTEVTYEQYF.

The chain is built from TRBV2 and TRBJ1-5, with unresolved D. Trimming took 2 bases from V and 7 from J, leaving 12 bases between them. Per the germline V gene, CDR1 is SNHLY and CDR2 is FYNNEI. The CDR3 is 14 amino acids. The CDR3: CASSEWGERQPQHF. DNA of the CDR3: TGTGCCAGCAGTGAATGGGGAGAGAGGCAGCCCCAGCATTTT.

This clone was seen a few times. The chain links TRBV7-6 to TRBJ2-7, with 8 bases matching TRBD2. Germline-derived CDR1 and CDR2 are SGHVS and FNYEAQ. The length of the CDR3 is 16 residues. The J segment lost 3 bases and the V segment lost 5 bases, leaving 12 bases of the junction unmatched. The CDR3 is CASSPTVTGTSYEQYF. The CDR3 DNA follows: TGTGCCAGCAGCCCTACCGTTACCGGGACTAGCTACGAGCAGTACTTC.